This record looks at one TCR beta chain sequence and its context. The V end was cut by 2 bases, the J end by 5 bases, with 12 bases between. Germline lookup yields CDR1 MNHEY and CDR2 SMNVEV (reference sequence). The CDR3 covers 15 residues. The sample is drawn from a study of tumour-infiltrating T cells in Burkitt lymphoma. Clones were read by immunoSEQ multiplex PCR, and TCRdb kept only the in-frame ones, dropping some. The table has approximately 15,000 clones, over 30% seen once. Sequencing used tumor tissue. V usage is TRBV27 and J usage is TRBJ2-2; D could derive from TRBD1 or TRBD2 (5 bases each). The receptor's source is a human donor with diffuse large B-cell lymphoma. The chain's CDR3 is CASSLRGRQTGELFF. The CDR3 nucleotides are TGTGCCAGCAGTTTAAGGGGACGTCAAACCGGGGAGCTGTTTTTT.